These 7 T cell receptor beta chains share one sample of origin, sequenced in a study of T cells in Graves' hyperthyroidism and ophthalmopathy. Amplified regions were TCR beta CDR3 sequences from RNA transcripts. Researchers ran a first-round RT-PCR on the TCR CDR3 using the HTBI primer set. TCRdb ran MiXCR on the multiplex PCR reads and lists one entry per CDR3 protein. The sample yields 600,000 to 900,000 distinct CDR3 sequences, around 17% seen once. The sample consisted of blood. The source of these receptors is a man aged 18 to 29 with Graves' hyperthyroidism.

This clonotype has ten or more counts. The chain combines TRBV18 with TRBJ2-3; D gene ambiguous. Between the trimmed V and J ends, which lost 8 bases and 6 bases, there was a span of 9 bases. Per germline, CDR1 KGHSH and CDR2 LQKENI. There are 11 residues in the CDR3. CDR3 residues: CASSPRDTQYF. CDR3 nucleotide sequence: TGTGCCAGCAGCCCGAGGGATACGCAGTATTTT.

A single count supports this clonotype. The chain combines TRBV11-2 with TRBJ1-6; 8 bases align to TRBD1. Germline values: CDR1 SGHAT, CDR2 FQNNGV. The CDR3 consists of 14 residues. Trimming took 8 bases from V and 8 from J; bases not matched to a gene: 8. As DNA, the CDR3 is TGTGCCAGCTCAGGACAGGGAAAGGATTCACCCCTCCACTTT. It yields the protein CASSGQGKDSPLHF.

This clonotype was counted only a few times. The CDR3 DNA sequence: TGTGCCAGCAGCTCGTGGGACAGGGTCCATGGCTACACCTTC. This sequence encodes CASSSWDRVHGYTF. This chain uses TRBV7-9 with TRBJ1-2, with 9 bases aligning to TRBD1. Germline V gene data show CDR1 as SEHNR and CDR2 as FQNEAQ (reference sequence). V gave up 4 bases and J gave up 6 bases; unmatched junction bases: 6. This CDR3 spans 14 amino acids.

In this sample, this clonotype turned up many times. V gene TRBV2 combines with J gene TRBJ2-7; the match to TRBD1 covers 7 bases. Germline V gene lookup returns CDR1 SNHLY and CDR2 FYNNEI. This CDR3 comprises 16 residues. Trimming took 0 bases from V and 4 from J; bases not matched to a gene: 9. CDR3: CASSEALSGTAYEQYF. CDR3 DNA: TGTGCCAGCAGTGAAGCCCTGTCGGGGACAGCTTACGAGCAGTACTTC.

The chain combines TRBV4-1 with TRBJ1-2; D is ambiguous. This CDR3 has 14 residues. Trimming took 0 bases from V and 3 from J, leaving 8 bases between them. CDR1 and CDR2 from the germline V gene are MGHRA and YSYEKL. CDR3 loop: CASSQDAGHYGYTF. In DNA, the CDR3 is TGCGCCAGCAGCCAAGACGCAGGCCACTATGGCTACACCTTC.

This rearrangement joins TRBV4-1 to TRBJ1-2; unclear D gene. Germline CDR1 MGHRA, CDR2 YSYEKL. This CDR3 is built from 16 residues. The V gene lost 4 bases and the J gene lost 2 bases, with 17 bases spanning the gap. For the CDR3, the DNA is TGCGCCAGCAGCCTGCTAAGGGATCCCTTCAACTATGGCTACACCTTC. It codes for CASSLLRDPFNYGYTF.

This clonotype was observed a handful of times. The chain has TRBV5-6 and TRBJ2-7, with 7 bases lining up with TRBD1. Germline assignment: CDR1 SGHDT and CDR2 YYEEEE. The CDR3 runs to 15 residues. V was clipped by 2 bases and J by 4 bases; unmatched bases: 9. CDR3 sequence (DNA): TGTGCCAGCAGCTTAGGAAGGGGGCAGGTGTACGAGCAGTACTTC. Translating it yields CASSLGRGQVYEQYF.